The rows below give T cell receptor beta chains drawn from one sample of a study of beta chain features in type 1 diabetes. TCRdb's copy holds only in-frame clones and misses some; the assay was immunoSEQ multiplex PCR. Of 450,000 to 550,000 clones in the sample, 25% to 35% were seen once. Sequencing was done on a sample of naive CD4+ T cells from blood. The source is a man aged 18 to 30 in good health. Each CDR3 is given with its conserved first and last residue. The order of the fields is clone size, J gene, D gene, V gene, CDR3 DNA, CDR3 protein. The D gene is left open where the match is weak. Clone size is stated in some rows and not others, as once, few, many or a class when expanded.

once	TRBJ1-4	.	TRBV29-1	TGCAGCGTTACCTGGACTACCGGGACGGTCGGTGAAAAACTGTTTTTT	CSVTWTTGTVGEKLFF
.	TRBJ2-6	.	TRBV10-3	TGTGCCATCAGGGTCTCTGGGGCCAACGTCCTGACTTTC	CAIRVSGANVLTF
once	TRBJ1-1	.	TRBV6-1	TGTGCCAGCAGTGAAGCCGTTAGTACAGCTTTCTTT	CASSEAVSTAFF
few	TRBJ2-6	.	TRBV5-6	TGTGCCAGCAGCTTTTCCGGGGCCAACGTCCTGACTTTC	CASSFSGANVLTF
.	TRBJ2-3	.	TRBV7-2	TGTGCCAGCGGATTAGCGGCATTCACAGATACGCAGTATTTT	CASGLAAFTDTQYF
.	TRBJ2-5	.	TRBV15	TGTGCCACCAGCAGAGGGGCGGTCTCCCAGTACTTC	CATSRGAVSQYF
few	TRBJ1-3	.	TRBV30	TGTGCCTGGAGTGTACGACTGACTGGAAACACCATATATTTT	CAWSVRLTGNTIYF
.	TRBJ2-1	TRBD2	TRBV10-3	TGTGCCATCAGAAATTATCGGACTAGCGGCCAGGCGGATGAGCAGTTCTTC	CAIRNYRTSGQADEQFF
few	TRBJ1-1	.	TRBV5-4	TGTGCCAGCAGCTTGCGGCGGGGAATCGAAGCTTTCTTT	CASSLRRGIEAFF
few	TRBJ2-1	.	TRBV7-9	TGTGCCAGCAGCTTAGCGGCGGGGACAATTGAGCAGTTCTTC	CASSLAAGTIEQFF
.	TRBJ2-7	.	TRBV25-1	TGTGCCAGCAGTGAATGGACACTCTACGAGCAGTACTTC	CASSEWTLYEQYF
.	TRBJ2-7	.	TRBV5-1	TGCGCCAGCAGCTTAGGTCTAGCAGATGACTACGAGCAGTACTTC	CASSLGLADDYEQYF
few	TRBJ2-5	TRBD1	TRBV18	TGTGCCAGCTCACCAACAGGGGGAAGTGAGACCCAGTACTTC	CASSPTGGSETQYF
.	TRBJ2-7	.	TRBV7-8	TGTGCCAGCAGCTTAGCGCAGGCCTCCTACGAGCAGTACTTC	CASSLAQASYEQYF
few	TRBJ2-7	TRBD1	TRBV7-2	TGTGCCAGCAGTATCCGGACAGGGGACAACGAGCAGTACTTC	CASSIRTGDNEQYF
.	TRBJ1-5	.	TRBV9	TGTGCCAGCAGCGTAGACCTAGATCAGCCCCAGCATTTT	CASSVDLDQPQHF
.	TRBJ2-1	.	TRBV20-1	TGCAGTGCCGATGTAGCGCGTGAGCAGTTCTTC	CSADVAREQFF
few	TRBJ1-5	.	TRBV29-1	TGCAGCGCACAGGGAGGCAATCAGCCCCAGCATTTT	CSAQGGNQPQHF
.	TRBJ2-7	TRBD1	TRBV9	TGTGCCAGCAGCGTGGGGACAGGGAGAACCTACGAGCAGTACTTC	CASSVGTGRTYEQYF
once	TRBJ2-1	TRBD1	TRBV18	TGTGCCAGCTCCCCTTGGCAGGGGGCTTACAATGAGCAGTTCTTC	CASSPWQGAYNEQFF
.	TRBJ2-5	TRBD2	TRBV18	TGTGCCAGCTCACCCATTGCGGGAGGGCTAGGAGAGACCCAGTACTTC	CASSPIAGGLGETQYF
.	TRBJ2-4	TRBD1	TRBV30	TGTGCCTGGAGTAGCCAGGGACAGGGGCACGCCAAAAACATTCAGTACTTC	CAWSSQGQGHAKNIQYF
.	TRBJ2-3	.	TRBV5-1	TGCGCCAGCAGCTGGGCGGCCAGCCCAGATACGCAGTATTTT	CASSWAASPDTQYF
.	TRBJ2-4	.	TRBV10-3	TGTGCCATCAGTGAGCCTTCTCTAGCCAAAAACATTCAGTACTTC	CAISEPSLAKNIQYF
.	TRBJ1-5	.	TRBV7-9	TGTGCCAGCGGGACTTGGACAGCCCAGCATTTT	CASGTWTAQHF
few	TRBJ2-1	TRBD2	TRBV7-9	TGTGCCAGCAGCCAGACTAGCGGGAGTGATGAGCAGTTCTTC	CASSQTSGSDEQFF
.	TRBJ1-2	.	TRBV10-3	TGTGCCTTCAATGGAGGAGGTGGCTACACCTTC	CAFNGGGGYTF
few	TRBJ2-1	.	TRBV30	TGTGCCTGGAGTGTACAGTCCCCCGACAATGAGCAGTTCTTC	CAWSVQSPDNEQFF
few	TRBJ2-3	TRBD2	TRBV18	TGTGCCAGCTCGCCGACTAGCGGCACAGATACGCAGTATTTT	CASSPTSGTDTQYF
few	TRBJ2-1	TRBD2	TRBV30	TGTGCCTGGAGTCAGGGACTAGGAGGCGATGAGCAGTTCTTC	CAWSQGLGGDEQFF
few	TRBJ2-7	TRBD1	TRBV4-3	TGCGCCAGCAGCCAAGATAACACAGGGGGGACCTACGAGCAGTACTTC	CASSQDNTGGTYEQYF
.	TRBJ2-1	TRBD2	TRBV25-1	TGTGCCAGCAGTGAGGCCTCCGGGACTATCAATGAGCAGTTCTTC	CASSEASGTINEQFF
few	TRBJ2-1	.	TRBV5-1	TGCGCCAGCAGCTTGGAACTAGATAGTTCCTACAATGAGCAGTTCTTC	CASSLELDSSYNEQFF
once	TRBJ2-3	.	TRBV30	TGTGCCTGGAGTGGGCCAGGGTCAGATACGCAGTATTTT	CAWSGPGSDTQYF
.	TRBJ2-5	.	TRBV6-6	TGTGCCAGCAGCCGATGGGGGGCTGAGACCCAGTACTTC	CASSRWGAETQYF
few	TRBJ2-1	.	TRBV18	TGTGCCAGCTCACCAATTCGGGATGAGCAGTTCTTC	CASSPIRDEQFF
.	TRBJ2-7	.	TRBV6-5	TGTGCCAGCAGAACAGGAGACTCCTACGAGCAGTACTTC	CASRTGDSYEQYF
few	TRBJ2-1	.	TRBV7-9	TGTGCCAGCAGCCGTCGGGCTAGCGCGCACAATGAGCAGTTCTTC	CASSRRASAHNEQFF
.	TRBJ1-5	TRBD1	TRBV6-1	TGTGCCAGCAGTGGAGCTGGACAGGGTATGAATCAGCCCCAGCATTTT	CASSGAGQGMNQPQHF
.	TRBJ2-7	.	TRBV20-1	TGCAGTGCAGCGGTCCTCACCGAGCAGTACTTC	CSAAVLTEQYF
few	TRBJ2-7	TRBD1	TRBV5-1	TGCGCCAGCAGCGGACAGGGGACAGGAGACGAGCAGTACTTC	CASSGQGTGDEQYF
.	TRBJ2-1	TRBD2	TRBV29-1	TGCAGCGTTGAGGCACCGACGACTAGCGGGAGACTGGTCGGGAGCTCCTACAATGAGCAGTTCTTC	CSVEAPTTSGRLVGSSYNEQFF
few	TRBJ1-2	TRBD1	TRBV28	TGTGCCAGCAGCCAGGGGGCGCTTGGCTACACCTTC	CASSQGALGYTF
.	TRBJ2-2	.	TRBV18	TGTGCCAGCTCACCAGTCAGCAACACCGGGGAGCTGTTTTTT	CASSPVSNTGELFF
.	TRBJ2-7	.	TRBV25-1	TGTGCCAGCAGTGACTGGCAGGGGACCTACGAGCAGTACTTC	CASSDWQGTYEQYF
once	TRBJ2-7	TRBD1	TRBV2	TGTGCCAGCAGTGACCAGGGGGCCGCCTACGAGCAGTACTTC	CASSDQGAAYEQYF
few	TRBJ2-1	TRBD2	TRBV29-1	TGCAGCGTTGCAGGGCTAGCGGGCTACAATGAGCAGTTCTTC	CSVAGLAGYNEQFF
few	TRBJ1-2	.	TRBV15	TGTGCCACCAGCAGAGGCAGGGACGCGAATGGCTACACCTTC	CATSRGRDANGYTF
.	TRBJ2-1	.	TRBV20-1	TGCAGTGCTACGAATAGGGATGAGCAGTTCTTC	CSATNRDEQFF
.	TRBJ2-7	TRBD1	TRBV29-1	TGCAGCGTTGTCCCCGGGACAGGGGCCTACGAGCAGTACTTC	CSVVPGTGAYEQYF
few	TRBJ2-5	.	TRBV6-6	TGTGCCAGCAGTTACTCTGGGGTGGAGACCCAGTACTTC	CASSYSGVETQYF
.	TRBJ2-1	.	TRBV12-5	TGTGCTAGTGGTTTGTCCCGGGACGGGGAGTACAATGAGCAGTTCTTC	CASGLSRDGEYNEQFF
.	TRBJ1-2	TRBD1	TRBV6-5	TGTGCCAGCAGCAACGGACAGGTCTATGGCTACACCTTC	CASSNGQVYGYTF
.	TRBJ2-6	.	TRBV10-3	TGTGCCATCAGTGAGTCGACAGCTGGGGCCAACGTCCTGACTTTC	CAISESTAGANVLTF
few	TRBJ2-7	.	TRBV5-4	TGTGCCAGCAGCTTGAGGGCGGGTGCCTACGAGCAGTACTTC	CASSLRAGAYEQYF
few	TRBJ2-1	TRBD2	TRBV5-1	TGCGCCAGCAGCCCGCGACTAGCGGGAAGTTACAATGAGCAGTTCTTC	CASSPRLAGSYNEQFF
.	TRBJ2-7	TRBD1	TRBV10-3	TGTGCCATCAGTGAGTCGGGGACAGGGAGTCTGAACGAGCAGTACTTC	CAISESGTGSLNEQYF
few	TRBJ2-5	TRBD1	TRBV18	TGTGCCAGCTCCCCCGGGACAGGGGGCTGGAGGCAAGAGACCCAGTACTTC	CASSPGTGGWRQETQYF
few	TRBJ1-2	.	TRBV30	TGTGCCTGGCGCCCCGAGAACTATGGCTACACCTTC	CAWRPENYGYTF